This passage covers 30 T cell receptor beta chains from one sample sequenced in a study of Ad26.COV2.S vaccination and SARS-CoV-2 variants. Clones were read by immunoSEQ multiplex PCR, and TCRdb kept only the in-frame ones, dropping some. The repertoire holds over 90,000 clones, with around 80% as singletons. The sequencing here drew on peripheral blood, taken after recovery from COVID-19. All receptors derive from a human donor who had recovered from COVID-19.

The chain joins TRBV10-3 to TRBJ1-2; D is uncertain. From germline, CDR1 is ENHRY and CDR2 SYGVKD. Trimming took 0 bases from V and 6 from J, leaving 8 bases between them. The CDR3 loop spans 13 amino acids. CDR3 nucleotides: TGTGCCATCAGTGAGTCGGTGGGGAATGGCTACACCTTC. It yields the protein CAISESVGNGYTF.

The J gene is TRBJ1-5, the V gene TRBV30; D is ambiguous. The length of the CDR3 is 14 residues. Per germline, CDR1 GTSNPN and CDR2 SVGIG (reference sequence). Trimming stripped 1 base from V and 1 base from J, with 8 bases between. CDR3 region: CAWSGLISNQPQHF. CDR3 DNA: TGTGCCTGGAGTGGACTGATCAGCAATCAGCCCCAGCATTTT.

The chain is built from TRBV7-2 and TRBJ1-2; maybe TRBD1 (5 bases). The CDR3 is made up of 14 amino acids. Germline V gene data show CDR1 as SGHTA and CDR2 as FQGNSA. The V and J ends lost 5 bases and 6 bases respectively, with 16 bases between them. CDR3 in amino acids: CASSLSAHRNGYTF. CDR3 nucleotides: TGTGCCAGCAGCCTAAGCGCACACAGGAATGGCTACACCTTC.

V is TRBV6-6 and J is TRBJ2-7, with 12 bases fitting TRBD1. V trimming: 7 bases; J trimming: 1 base; junction bases outside the gene matches: 5. Germline loops: CDR1 MNHNY, CDR2 SVGAGI (reference sequence). The CDR3 is 15 residues long. CDR3 nucleotides: TGTGCCAGCACCAAGGGACAGGGGGCATCCTACGAGCAGTACTTC. Translation gives CASTKGQGASYEQYF.

CDR3 sequence reads: CASSEGGTIYF. DNA of the CDR3: TGTGCCAGCAGTGAAGGTGGCACCATATATTTT. The V and J genes are TRBV6-1 and TRBJ1-3; D unclear. V was clipped by 1 base and J by 9 bases, with 4 bases between them. Looked up from germline, CDR1 is MNHNS and CDR2 is SASEGT. This CDR3 is built from 11 residues.

The chain links TRBV7-6 to TRBJ2-3, with 7 positions matching TRBD1. V shed 4 bases, J shed 8 bases, and the junction held 21 bases outside the gene matches. The CDR3 extends over 18 amino acids. In germline, CDR1 is SGHVS, CDR2 FNYEAQ. The CDR3 protein is CASSSVTWGQQVPATQYF. CDR3 nucleotides: TGTGCCAGCAGCTCAGTCACCTGGGGACAGCAGGTCCCAGCTACGCAGTATTTT.

The V call is TRBV5-1, the J call TRBJ2-1, with D tentatively TRBD1 (6 bases). Looked up from germline, CDR1 is SGHRS and CDR2 is YFSETQ. Trimming cost V 0 bases and J 7 bases, with 20 bases left between them. The CDR3 runs to 17 residues. This CDR3 reads CASSLAFSRDTGNEQFF. In DNA form, the CDR3 reads TGCGCCAGCAGCTTGGCCTTTTCTCGGGACACCGGGAATGAGCAGTTCTTC. The entire variable domain, with the rest obtained from reference TRBV5-1 and TRBJ2-1, is as follows: KAGVTQTPRYLIKTRGQQVTLSCSPISGHRSVSWYQQTPGQGLQFLFEYFSETQRNKGNFPGRFSGRQFSNSRSEMNVSTLELGDSALYLCASSLAFSRDTGNEQFFGPGTRLTVL.

J is TRBJ1-4 and V is TRBV28, with TRBD1 matching 7 bases. There are 14 residues in the CDR3. Looked up from germline, CDR1 is MDHEN and CDR2 is SYDVKM. The V gene end was trimmed by 9 bases and the J gene end by 7 bases; junction bases not matched to a gene: 11. CDR3 region: CARRTGALGEKLFF. CDR3 coding DNA: TGTGCCAGGAGAACAGGGGCGTTAGGTGAAAAACTGTTTTTT.

CDR3 sequence (DNA): TGTGCCAGCAGCAAGGGACTAGGGAACCCGTTTAGGGAGACCCAGTACTTC. Translated, it gives CASSKGLGNPFRETQYF. The chain combines TRBV7-2 with TRBJ2-5, with TRBD2 identical over 8 bases. CDR1 and CDR2 from the germline V gene are SGHTA and FQGNSA. The CDR3 has 17 amino acids. V dropped 5 bases and J dropped 5; count of bases not matched to a gene: 16.

This clone was recorded a few times. The rearrangement links TRBV7-2 to TRBJ2-1; possible D gene TRBD2, 5 bases. The V and J ends lost 0 bases and 8 bases respectively, with 8 bases between them. CDR1 and CDR2 (germline): SGHTA, FQGNSA. The length of the CDR3 is 13 residues. In DNA form, the CDR3 reads TGTGCCAGCAGCTTAGCGAAGAGGGATGAGCAGTTCTTC. It encodes CASSLAKRDEQFF.

The chain links TRBV9 to TRBJ2-2, with 7 bases lining up with TRBD1. Germline CDR1 and CDR2: SGDLS and YYNGEE. V dropped 4 bases and J dropped 3; count of bases not matched to a gene: 3. The CDR3 is made up of 14 amino acids. CDR3 sequence: CASSFGQDTGELFF. The CDR3 DNA reads as TGTGCCAGCAGCTTCGGACAGGACACCGGGGAGCTGTTTTTT. Supplemented by reference TRBV9 and TRBJ2-2, the full variable domain reads DSGVTQTPKHLITATGQRVTLRCSPRSGDLSVYWYQQSLDQGLQFLIQYYNGEERAKGNILERFSAQQFPDLHSELNLSSLELGDSALYFCASSFGQDTGELFFGEGSRLTVL.

The chain uses TRBV5-1 and TRBJ1-1; D is undetermined. Per the germline V gene, CDR1 is SGHRS and CDR2 is YFSETQ. The V gene lost 0 bases and the J gene lost 2 bases, with 5 bases spanning the gap. The CDR3 is 13 residues long. CDR3 residues: CASSLGVNTEAFF. CDR3 in DNA: TGCGCCAGCAGCTTGGGGGTTAACACTGAAGCTTTCTTT. The full variable domain, in which reference TRBV5-1 and TRBJ1-1 provide the parts outside the CDR3, is KAGVTQTPRYLIKTRGQQVTLSCSPISGHRSVSWYQQTPGQGLQFLFEYFSETQRNKGNFPGRFSGRQFSNSRSEMNVSTLELGDSALYLCASSLGVNTEAFFGQGTRLTVV.

There are a few counts of this clone. The chain has TRBV9 and TRBJ1-3; D uncertain. This CDR3 spans 15 amino acids. V dropped 3 bases and J dropped 0 bases, with 10 bases sitting between them. Per the germline V gene, CDR1 is SGDLS and CDR2 is YYNGEE. The CDR3 nucleotides read TGTGCCAGCAGCGCAGGCGGGCTCTCTGGAAACACCATATATTTT. Protein product: CASSAGGLSGNTIYF.

This chain joins TRBV7-2 and TRBJ2-7; 8 positions agree with TRBD1. The CDR3 is 14 amino acids. Trimming at V came to 4 bases and at J to 1 base, leaving 3 bases not matched to a gene. Germline-derived CDR1 and CDR2 are SGHTA and FQGNSA. The CDR3 DNA is TGTGCCAGCAGCTACCGGGACAGGTCCTACGAGCAGTACTTC. Its translation is CASSYRDRSYEQYF. The entire variable domain, with the rest obtained from reference TRBV7-2 and TRBJ2-7, is as follows: GAGVSQSPSNKVTEKGKDVELRCDPISGHTALYWYRQSLGQGLEFLIYFQGNSAPDKSGLPSDRFSAERTGGSVSTLTIQRTQQEDSAVYLCASSYRDRSYEQYFGPGTRLTVT.

As DNA, the CDR3 is TGTGCCAGCAGCCAAGTAGCGGAGCAGTTCTTC. Translated, it gives CASSQVAEQFF. The chain uses TRBV3-1 (or the pseudogene TRBV3-2) and TRBJ2-1; possible D gene TRBD2, 5 bases. V was shortened by 1 base and J by 10 bases, with 5 bases between the two germline ends. The germline CDR1 and CDR2 sequences are LGHDT and YNNKEL (reference sequence). The CDR3 covers 11 residues.

The chain uses TRBV7-9 and TRBJ1-1; unclear D gene. V was cut by 6 bases and J by 0 bases, with 17 bases left in between. The CDR3 loop spans 16 amino acids. CDR1 SEHNR and CDR2 FQNEAQ come from the germline V gene (reference sequence). In DNA form, the CDR3 reads TGTGCCAGCAGTTACCTGGGAGCTTTGATGAACACTGAAGCTTTCTTT. As protein: CASSYLGALMNTEAFF.

Regarding this clone: An end of the junction does not agree with germline; a read error may underlie this. This sequence joins TRBV19 and TRBJ2-2; D tentatively reads TRBD1 or TRBD2 (5 bases each). The CDR3 has 15 residues. The germline CDR1 and CDR2 sequences are LNHDA and SQIVND (reference sequence). The CDR3 bases are TGTGCCAGTAGTTTAGAGGGGTCTATAACCGGGGAGCTGTTTTTT. Its translation: CASSLEGSITGELFF. Drawing the rest from reference TRBV19 and TRBJ2-2, the complete variable domain is DGGITQSPKYLFRKEGQNVTLSCEQNLNHDAMYWYRQDPGQGLRLIYYSQIVNDFQKGDIAEGYSVSREKKESFPLTVTSAQKNPTAFYLCASSLEGSITGELFFGEGSRLTVL.

The J gene is TRBJ1-1, the V gene TRBV5-3; 7 bases fit TRBD1. TRBV5-3 is designated an ORF whose function remains uncertain. The CDR3 totals 14 residues. With V trimmed by 4 bases and J by 2 bases, 5 bases remained unmatched. DNA of the CDR3: TGTGCCAGAAGCCCTCGACAGGGAAACACTGAAGCTTTCTTT. Translating it yields CARSPRQGNTEAFF.

V is TRBV9 and J is TRBJ2-1, with a tentative D call TRBD2 (6 bases). Germline values: CDR1 SGDLS, CDR2 YYNGEE. Trimming removed 0 bases from V and 1 base from J, with 11 bases in between. CDR3 length: 16 residues. The DNA of the CDR3 is TGTGCCAGCAGCGTAGGGGGGGTGACATCCTACAATGAGCAGTTCTTC. It yields the protein CASSVGGVTSYNEQFF.

This clone was seen a few times. This chain links TRBV5-1 with TRBJ2-7, with TRBD1 matching over 9 bases. The junction had 10 bases not matched to a gene; V was cut back by 4 bases and J by 5 bases. The germline V gene has CDR1 SGHRS and CDR2 YFSETQ. The CDR3 covers 15 residues. As DNA, the CDR3 is TGCGCCAGCAGCACCCGGACAGGGGAAACCAACGAGCAGTACTTC. Protein sequence: CASSTRTGETNEQYF.

The chain carries TRBV7-2 and TRBJ1-1; TRBD1 might be the D (6 bases). The CDR3 sequence is 16 residues long. With 0 bases removed from V and 4 bases from J, the gap between germline ends came to 15 bases. Germline CDR1 is SGHTA and CDR2 is FQGNSA. The CDR3 region has the DNA TGTGCCAGCAGCTTAGCGGTTTGGACAGCGAGCACTGAAGCTTTCTTT. Residues: CASSLAVWTASTEAFF.

This clone was counted a single time. The chain couples TRBV2 to TRBJ2-7; 7 bases map to TRBD1. Germline V lookup: CDR1 SNHLY, CDR2 FYNNEI. The CDR3 has 15 amino acids. After removal of 4 bases from V and 9 bases from J, the junction contained 15 bases not matched to a gene. CDR3 loop: CASSVGQARFTLQYF. CDR3 nucleotide sequence: TGTGCCAGCAGTGTTGGACAGGCCCGCTTCACTTTGCAGTACTTC.

V and J are TRBV9 and TRBJ1-2; possibly TRBD1 for D (6 bases). Germline-derived CDR1 and CDR2 are SGDLS and YYNGEE. V lost 0 bases and J lost 4, with 10 bases in between. The CDR3 is 14 residues long. The CDR3 loop reads CASSVAGGAYGYTF. The CDR3 bases are TGTGCCAGCAGCGTAGCTGGGGGGGCCTATGGCTACACCTTC.

J is TRBJ2-2 and V is TRBV7-9, with 12 bases fitting TRBD1. V was pared by 1 base and J by 9 bases, with 6 bases of the junction left unmatched. In germline, CDR1 is SEHNR, CDR2 FQNEAQ (reference sequence). The CDR3 length is 16 residues. CDR3 DNA: TGTGCCAGCAGCTTAGTAACGGGACAGGGGGCCTGGGAGCTGTTTTTT. It translates to CASSLVTGQGAWELFF.

The J gene is TRBJ1-2, the V gene TRBV12-3 or TRBV12-4, with a tentative D call TRBD1 (6 bases). The ends were cut back, 3 bases at V and 10 bases at J, with 12 bases in the middle. This CDR3 has 12 residues. The chain's CDR3 is CASSFRSGDYTF. CDR3 in DNA: TGTGCCAGCAGTTTCCGTTCAGGGGACTACACCTTC.

This clone was seen a few times. The J gene is TRBJ1-3, the V gene TRBV2, with D perhaps TRBD1 (5 bases). This CDR3 is 11 amino acids long. The germline V and J ends were trimmed by 11 bases and 4 bases, with 9 bases remaining between them. CDR1 and CDR2 from the germline V gene are SNHLY and FYNNEI. The CDR3 region is CAEGSGNTIYF. Here the CDR3 DNA reads TGTGCCGAGGGGTCAGGAAACACCATATATTTT.

The genes are TRBV2 and TRBJ1-5; tentative D call: TRBD1 (5 bases). Germline V gives CDR1 SNHLY, CDR2 FYNNEI. Trimming cost V 4 bases and J 2 bases, with 9 bases left between them. CDR3 size: 14 residues. The CDR3 sequence: CASSAQGGNQPQHF. CDR3 sequence (DNA): TGTGCCAGCAGTGCCCAGGGTGGCAATCAGCCCCAGCATTTT.

V gene TRBV11-2 combines with J gene TRBJ2-3; D uncertain. Germline loops: CDR1 SGHAT, CDR2 FQNNGV. With 3 bases removed from V and 3 bases from J, the gap between germline ends came to 4 bases. The CDR3 runs to 12 residues. CDR3 in amino acids: CASSLGTDTQYF. Here the CDR3 DNA reads TGTGCCAGCAGCTTGGGGACAGATACGCAGTATTTT.

The chain links TRBV27 to TRBJ2-1; D is unresolved. CDR1 is MNHEY, CDR2 SMNVEV, per germline (reference sequence). The length of the CDR3 is 13 residues. Trimming left V 7 bases short and J 10 bases short, with 17 bases between. DNA of the CDR3: TGTGCCAGCACACAACCCCCGATCTGGGAGCAGTTCTTC. This encodes CASTQPPIWEQFF.

The V call is TRBV6-6, the J call TRBJ2-5, with 8 bases identical to TRBD1. The CDR3 consists of 15 residues. Germline V gives CDR1 MNHNY, CDR2 SVGAGI (reference sequence). The ends lost 6 bases at V and 1 base at J; junction bases unmatched: 7. CDR3 sequence: CASRDTGGPQETQYF. The CDR3 nucleotides read TGTGCCAGCAGAGATACAGGGGGGCCCCAAGAGACCCAGTACTTC.